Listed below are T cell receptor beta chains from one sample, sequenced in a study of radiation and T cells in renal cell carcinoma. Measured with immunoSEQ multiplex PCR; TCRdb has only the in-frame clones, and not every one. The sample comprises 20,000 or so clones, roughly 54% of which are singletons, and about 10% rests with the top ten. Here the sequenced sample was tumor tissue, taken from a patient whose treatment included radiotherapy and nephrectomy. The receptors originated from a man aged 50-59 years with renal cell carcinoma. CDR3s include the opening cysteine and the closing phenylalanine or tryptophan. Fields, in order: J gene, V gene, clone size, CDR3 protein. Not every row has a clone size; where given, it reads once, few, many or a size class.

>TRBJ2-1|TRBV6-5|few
CASSGVGLGASEQFF
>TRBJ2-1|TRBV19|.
CASSADRGDNEQFF
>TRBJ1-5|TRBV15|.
CATSRDNQGQHQPQHF
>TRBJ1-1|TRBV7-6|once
CASSLDGTGSTEAFF
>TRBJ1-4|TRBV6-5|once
CASSSDSSGVEKLFF
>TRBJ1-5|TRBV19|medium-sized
CASSMWAGANQPQHF
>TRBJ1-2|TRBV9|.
CASSPRQGHDYTF
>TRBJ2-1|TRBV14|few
CASSQDFSGRVEQFF
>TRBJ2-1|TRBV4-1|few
CASSQEDFRTRYNEQFF
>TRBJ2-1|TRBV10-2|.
CASSWGTGDNEQFF
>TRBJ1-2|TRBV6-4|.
CASRSQPNYGYTF
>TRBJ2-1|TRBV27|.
CASSRGPRYNEQFF
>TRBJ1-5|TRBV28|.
CATHSIGGGNQPQHF
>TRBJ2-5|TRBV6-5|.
CASSSGTSGATETQYF
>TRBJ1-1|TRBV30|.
CAWSVWGELEAFF
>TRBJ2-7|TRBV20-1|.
CSARAGYEQYF